The next 21 T cell receptor beta chains were all read from a single sample in a study of control samples from healthy donors and cancer patients. Libraries were prepared by immunoSEQ multiplex PCR; TCRdb keeps only in-frame clonotypes and omits some of them. The table records more than 95,000 clones, nearly 95% of them present only once. Sequencing input: blood. Receptors originate from a man aged 30 to 39 in good health.

The rearrangement joins TRBV21-1 to TRBJ1-4; no check of the table's D call, TRBD1, against the DNA was made. TRBV21-1 is listed as a pseudogene. The CDR3 has 16 amino acids. CDR3 sequence: CASSNGQNKEDEKLFF. CDR3 nucleotides: TGTGCCAGCAGCAACGGACAAAATAAGGAAGATGAAAAACTGTTTTTT.

This rearrangement joins TRBV2 to TRBJ1-1; no clear D. V gave up 5 bases and J gave up 3 bases, with 13 bases separating them. The length of the CDR3 is 14 residues. Per the germline V gene, CDR1 is SNHLY and CDR2 is FYNNEI. The CDR3 sequence: CASSQDGAYTEAFF. CDR3 bases: TGTGCCAGCAGTCAGGACGGAGCTTACACTGAAGCTTTCTTT.

The chain recombines TRBV27 with TRBJ2-5; 9 nucleotides agree with TRBD2. Germline V CDR1 and CDR2: MNHEY, SMNVEV (reference sequence). The CDR3 length is 14 residues. J gave up 5 bases and V 3 bases, and 4 bases lay outside the gene matches. The CDR3, as DNA: TGTGCCAGCAGTTTGGCTAGCGGGGCGGAGACCCAGTACTTC. Encoded protein: CASSLASGAETQYF.

The CDR3 reads CASAFGQGNYEQYF. DNA of the CDR3: TGTGCCAGCGCATTTGGACAGGGAAACTACGAGCAGTACTTC. The chain is built from TRBV11-2 and TRBJ2-7; 8 positions match TRBD1. The CDR3 covers 14 residues. The germline gives CDR1 SGHAT, CDR2 FQNNGV. V dropped 8 bases and J dropped 3; count of bases not matched to a gene: 9. Combining the CDR3 with reference TRBV11-2 and TRBJ2-7 gives the whole variable domain EAGVAQSPRYKIIEKRQSVAFWCNPISGHATLYWYQQILGQGPKLLIQFQNNGVVDDSQLPKDRFSAERLKGVDSTLKIQPAKLEDSAVYLCASAFGQGNYEQYFGPGTRLTVT.

This chain joins TRBV27 and TRBJ1-2; D gene ambiguous. From germline, CDR1 is MNHEY and CDR2 SMNVEV (reference sequence). CDR3 length: 13 residues. The V end lost 6 bases, the J end lost 4 bases, and 12 bases lay between the germline ends. CDR3 coding DNA: TGTGCCAGCAGAGAATCCAGGACCTATGGCTACACCTTC. Translation gives CASRESRTYGYTF.

The V call is TRBV12-5, the J call TRBJ1-2; D ambiguous. This CDR3 is 12 amino acids long. Trimming shortened V by 2 bases and J by 6 bases, and 7 bases separated the two germline ends. The germline CDR1 and CDR2 sequences are LGHNT and FRNRAP. The CDR3 loop is CASGLPADGYTF. CDR3 DNA: TGTGCTAGTGGTTTGCCGGCGGATGGCTACACCTTC.

The chain combines TRBV9 with TRBJ1-2, with unresolved D. Per the germline V gene, CDR1 is SGDLS and CDR2 is YYNGEE. This CDR3 contains 10 residues. Deletions cut 3 bases from V and 8 bases from J, with 5 bases between. CDR3 region: CASSGRGYTF. The CDR3 DNA sequence: TGTGCCAGCAGCGGTAGGGGCTACACCTTC.

The chain recombines TRBV5-1 with TRBJ2-2, with 10 nucleotides matching TRBD2. The CDR3 runs 16 residues. Unmatched junction bases numbered 0, after V lost 0 bases and J lost 1 base. Germline V gene lookup returns CDR1 SGHRS and CDR2 YFSETQ. The DNA for the CDR3 is TGCGCCAGCAGCTTGGGACTAGCGGGGAACACCGGGGAGCTGTTTTTT. Amino acid sequence: CASSLGLAGNTGELFF.

The chain joins TRBV6-4 to TRBJ1-5; 7 nucleotides line up with TRBD1. CDR1 is MRHNA and CDR2 is SNTAGT in the germline V gene. V was clipped by 6 bases and J by 9 bases; unmatched bases: 8. The CDR3 length is 13 residues. The DNA for the CDR3 is TGTGCCAGCAGCGCGACAGGGAGAGGGCCCCAGCATTTT. Its translation is CASSATGRGPQHF.

The V gene is TRBV7-2, the J gene TRBJ2-3; maybe TRBD1 (7 bases). Trimming removed 0 bases at V and 2 bases at J, with 24 bases between. The CDR3 is made up of 20 amino acids. The germline CDR1 and CDR2 sequences are SGHTA and FQGNSA. The CDR3 bases are TGTGCCAGCAGCTTAGCCCGCGGGACAGCGATCCTTGGGAACACAGATACGCAGTATTTT. It yields the protein CASSLARGTAILGNTDTQYF.

CDR3 DNA sequence: TGTGCCAGTAGACAGGGAAGGAACACTGAAGCTTTCTTT. Protein product: CASRQGRNTEAFF. V is TRBV12-3 or TRBV12-4 and J is TRBJ1-1; 7 bases are a match to TRBD1. After removal of 9 bases from V and 1 base from J, the junction contained 5 bases not matched to a gene. This CDR3 is built from 13 residues.

V is TRBV6-5 and J is TRBJ2-3, with TRBD2 matching 12 bases. Germline V gene data show CDR1 as MNHEY and CDR2 as SVGAGI. The length of the CDR3 is 15 residues. The trim removed 6 bases at V and 3 bases at J, leaving 4 bases unmatched. This CDR3 is CASRRTSGETDTQYF. The CDR3 nucleotides are TGTGCCAGCAGACGGACTAGCGGGGAGACAGATACGCAGTATTTT.

The chain uses TRBV2 and TRBJ1-6; no firm D call. The germline gives CDR1 SNHLY, CDR2 FYNNEI. This CDR3 is 15 amino acids long. The V end was cut by 4 bases, the J end by 9 bases, with 16 bases between. This chain's CDR3 is CASSAGQRISSPLHF. As DNA, the CDR3 is TGTGCCAGCAGTGCCGGGCAAAGGATCAGTTCACCCCTCCACTTT.

The count of this clone is one. This rearrangement joins TRBV7-9 to TRBJ1-2, with D unclear. The CDR3 has 12 amino acids. In germline, CDR1 is SEHNR, CDR2 FQNEAQ (reference sequence). V was clipped by 5 bases and J by 6 bases, with 10 bases between them. CDR3 region: CASSPPEDGYTF. The CDR3, as DNA: TGTGCCAGCAGCCCTCCTGAAGATGGCTACACCTTC. The entire variable domain, with the rest obtained from reference TRBV7-9 and TRBJ1-2, is as follows: DTGVSQNPRHKITKRGQNVTFRCDPISEHNRLYWYRQTLGQGPEFLTYFQNEAQLEKSRLLSDRFSAERPKGSFSTLEIQRTEQGDSAMYLCASSPPEDGYTFGSGTRLTVV.

The gene calls are TRBV9 and TRBJ1-1; D is unclear. V gave up 0 bases and J gave up 0 bases, with 12 bases separating them. CDR1 is SGDLS, CDR2 YYNGEE, per germline. The CDR3 is 16 amino acids. This CDR3 is CASSVARTTVNTEAFF. CDR3 nucleotide sequence: TGTGCCAGCAGCGTAGCAAGAACGACGGTGAACACTGAAGCTTTCTTT.

This clone was recorded a few times. This chain uses TRBV30 with TRBJ1-2; no definite D call. CDR1 is GTSNPN, CDR2 SVGIG, per germline (reference sequence). CDR3 length equals 11 residues. Trimming removed 0 bases from V and 14 bases from J, with 13 bases in between. CDR3 loop: CAWSVGPPYTF. The CDR3 nucleotides read TGTGCCTGGAGTGTTGGGCCGCCGTATACCTTC. Full variable domain (remainder filled in from reference TRBV30 and TRBJ1-2): SQTIHQWPATLVQPVGSPLSLECTVEGTSNPNLYWYRQAAGRGLQLLFYSVGIGQISSEVPQNLSASRPQDRQFILSSKKLLLSDSGFYLCAWSVGPPYTFGSGTRLTVV.

V and J are TRBV29-1 and TRBJ1-2; D is perhaps TRBD1 (5 bases). The CDR3 sequence is 11 residues long. Between the trimmed V and J ends, which lost 3 bases and 6 bases, there was a span of 8 bases. Germline V gene lookup returns CDR1 SQVTM and CDR2 ANQGSEA. CDR3 loop: CSVDGGDGYTF. The CDR3 coding sequence is TGCAGCGTTGATGGGGGGGATGGCTACACCTTC.

The chain links TRBV30 to TRBJ1-5, with D hard to call. Germline V gene lookup returns CDR1 GTSNPN and CDR2 SVGIG (reference sequence). The CDR3 sequence is 13 residues long. V gave up 0 bases and J gave up 7 bases, with 10 bases separating them. The CDR3 loop reads CAWSVVGYQPQHF. CDR3 coding DNA: TGTGCCTGGAGTGTGGTAGGATACCAGCCCCAGCATTTT.

This chain joins TRBV7-6 and TRBJ1-6, with TRBD1 matching over 7 bases. The CDR3 runs to 15 residues. V was clipped by 5 bases and J by 7 bases; unmatched bases: 8. The germline gives CDR1 SGHVS, CDR2 FNYEAQ. The CDR3 here is CASSLGQAINSPLHF. CDR3 in DNA: TGTGCCAGCAGCCTAGGACAGGCTATCAATTCACCCCTCCACTTT.

CDR3 sequence reads: CASREQGISSYEQYF. CDR3 sequence (DNA): TGTGCCAGTAGGGAGCAGGGAATTAGCTCCTACGAGCAGTACTTC. The chain combines TRBV19 with TRBJ2-7, with TRBD1 as a possible D gene (5 bases). The CDR3 covers 15 residues. Germline CDR1 reads LNHDA; CDR2 reads SQIVND (reference sequence). Trimming pared 6 bases from V and 0 bases from J, leaving 15 bases between.

This chain uses TRBV3-1 (or the pseudogene TRBV3-2) with TRBJ2-2; no clear D gene. The CDR3 consists of 14 residues. Trimming left V 3 bases short and J 2 bases short, with 7 bases between. The germline gives CDR1 LGHDT, CDR2 YNNKEL (reference sequence). In DNA form, the CDR3 reads TGTGCCAGCAGCCATTTCCTAAACACCGGGGAGCTGTTTTTT. It is translated as CASSHFLNTGELFF.